The source of this T cell receptor (beta chain) is a study of shared clonotypes between healthy human individuals. CD8 cells classed as naive were CD45RO-negative and positively selected for CCR7, excluding terminally differentiated effector memory CD45RA+ cells. The CDR3 has 14 residues. Germline V CDR1 and CDR2: MNHEY, SVGAGI. Trimming cost V 7 bases and J 0 bases, with 12 bases left between them. Findings and limits, study-wide: Represented diversity (both genetic and exposure-history) was limited by the small number of donors. Naive subsets generally exceeded memory subsets in estimated richness. Rarefaction indicated that sorted-subset sequencing remained incomplete although depth was large.

To note about this clone: Its antigen remains unknown.

The repertoire was sequenced with immunoSEQ multiplex PCR; TCRdb's copy has only in-frame clones and lacks some. This sample has 650,000 to 800,000 clones, with 92% found just once. The chain carries TRBV6-5 and TRBJ1-1, with no clear D. This clonotype was obtained from a man under 40 in good health. The sample was naive CD8+ T cells sorted from blood. Here the CDR3 reads CASNRHGVNTEAFF. The DNA for the CDR3 is TGTGCCAGCAACAGACATGGAGTGAACACTGAAGCTTTCTTT.